A selection of T cell receptor beta chains follows, all from one sample in a study of naive and memory T cell subsets. In TCRdb, the UMI-ligation and nested PCR reads were re-called with MiXCR into one record per CDR3 protein. The data hold about 120,000 distinct CDR3 sequences, with 35% to 40% observed a single time. What was sequenced was central memory CD4+ T cells from blood. Receptor source: a human donor in good health. The CDR3 runs from the conserved cysteine through the conserved F or W.

TRBJ2-3 TRBV6-5 CASSYSMTSPVSQYF
TRBJ2-7 TRBV20-1 CSAGGLSYEQYF
TRBJ2-3 TRBV9 CASSPRTSGAQYF
TRBJ1-5 TRBV7-2 CASSLDPPGRDQPQHF
TRBJ2-3 TRBV11-2 CASSFPGFTDTQYF
TRBJ2-1 TRBV2 CASSEALRGPFF
TRBJ1-4 TRBV6-5 CASSYRAGGYEKLFF
TRBJ2-1 TRBV20-1 CSAPGLAGGEQFF
TRBJ1-1 TRBV20-1 CSAEVGTGPTEAFF
TRBJ2-5 TRBV18 CASSPGVQETQYF
TRBJ2-7 TRBV3-1 CASSQLALEQYF
TRBJ2-3 TRBV4-3 CASSDAPGTTYPPDTQYF
TRBJ2-5 TRBV10-3 CAISGRNQETQYF
TRBJ2-1 TRBV7-2 CASSLGLGLNEQFF
TRBJ2-7 TRBV5-1 CASSKGTTDRGHRYF
TRBJ1-1 TRBV5-5 CASGLAGNTEAFF
TRBJ2-2 TRBV20-1 CSASSGTDTGELFF
TRBJ2-1 TRBV5-1 CASSLDRTSGRAFHNEQFF
TRBJ1-2 TRBV28 CASSLWQGYGYTF
TRBJ2-2 TRBV11-2 CASSLKSGRRRTGELFF
TRBJ1-6 TRBV12-3/TRBV12-4 CASSSDRGNNSPLHF
TRBJ1-1 TRBV12-2 CASRPGRRRGDGNTEAFF
TRBJ2-6 TRBV6-2/TRBV6-3 CASRQGISGANVLTF
TRBJ1-2 TRBV20-1 CSATREADYGYTF
TRBJ2-2 TRBV5-1 CASSLVSDGAGELFF
TRBJ1-2 TRBV11-2 CASSPGGLGGYTF
TRBJ2-2 TRBV9 CASSLGLGRQNTGELFF
TRBJ1-2 TRBV10-3 CAISESHRNYGYTF
TRBJ2-1 TRBV6-2/TRBV6-3 CASRRGGPGEQFF
TRBJ2-7 TRBV29-1 CSAVREDGDYEQYF
TRBJ2-7 TRBV29-1 CSVEAFGTSGRGEQYF
TRBJ2-7 TRBV10-1 CASSEGSAGYDEQYF
TRBJ2-1 TRBV24-1 CATSQGALHGAEQFF
TRBJ2-2 TRBV27 CASRAGTANTGELFF
TRBJ2-3 TRBV5-6 CASSSTGTTRTDTQYF
TRBJ2-7 TRBV2 CASSPLKNRAEQYF